A single sample gave rise to the 24 T cell receptor beta chains below, sequenced in a study of CD8 T cells in ankylosing spondylitis (TCRdb year 2017). Summary of the overall study and its limitations: A TCR beta motif made up of several highly homologous amino acid variants appeared to be characteristic of blood from ankylosing spondylitis patients.

No cognate antigen is known for these TCRs. The library was generated by 5' RACE. This sample was sequenced with an Illumina HiSeq 2500. Clones were called with MiXCR by TCRdb after fastp trimmed the public reads at Q25, and only in-frame beta chains were retained. When rows share a CDR3 protein, they turn into one entry using the most common DNA and genes. The sample table records about 800,000 distinct CDR3 sequences; about 10% of these occur just once. The ten largest make up 0.51% of the sample. The sample consisted of blood, either unsorted or a sorted T cell fraction (not recorded which). The receptors stem from a male donor with ankylosing spondylitis.

The chain has TRBV12-3 or TRBV12-4 and TRBJ2-4, with D hard to call. V shed 5 bases and J shed 3 bases, with 14 bases lying between them. The CDR3 has 15 residues. The CDR3 reads CASSISQEYKNIQYF. CDR3 coding DNA: TGTGCCAGCAGTATCTCCCAGGAGTACAAAAACATTCAGTACTTC.

The chain couples TRBV4-2 to TRBJ1-1; TRBD1 aligns across 7 bases. Trimming removed 0 bases from V and 5 bases from J; junction bases left unmatched: 9. Germline V gene lookup returns CDR1 LGHNA and CDR2 YNFKEQ. The CDR3 spans 16 residues. CDR3 bases: TGTGCCAGCAGCCAAGAGGGGCAGGGGGTGAGGACTGAAGCTTTCTTT. This gives the protein CASSQEGQGVRTEAFF.

In its sample, this clonotype was seen a few times. The chain uses TRBV20-1 and TRBJ2-7; 8 bases are a match to TRBD2. Trimming cost V 5 bases and J 2 bases; bases outside gene matches: 8. Germline loops: CDR1 DFQATT, CDR2 SNEGSKA (reference sequence). The CDR3 sequence is 14 residues long. The CDR3 DNA follows: TGCAGTGCTTCCCCGACTAGCGCAACCTACGAGCAGTACTTC. Amino acids: CSASPTSATYEQYF.

This clonotype was seen more than once but under ten times. The chain carries TRBV12-3 or TRBV12-4 and TRBJ2-5; 7 bases align to TRBD2. The CDR3 runs to 14 residues. The trim removed 3 bases at V and 5 bases at J, leaving 6 bases unmatched. CDR3 coding DNA: TGTGCCAGCAGTTTCAGCGGGATATCGGAGACCCAGTACTTC. Its protein product is CASSFSGISETQYF.

The chain employs TRBV18 and TRBJ2-7; TRBD1 matches 7 bases. The CDR3 length is 15 residues. Germline V CDR1 and CDR2: KGHSH, LQKENI. J was trimmed by 0 bases and V by 4 bases; bases with no gene match: 6. CDR3 DNA: TGTGCCAGCTCACTAATGACAGGGTTCTCCTACGAGCAGTACTTC. Its protein product is CASSLMTGFSYEQYF.

The rearrangement links TRBV20-1 to TRBJ2-7; 8 positions agree with TRBD1. The ends lost 3 bases at V and 5 bases at J; junction bases unmatched: 3. CDR3 length: 12 residues. Germline CDR1 and CDR2: DFQATT and SNEGSKA (reference sequence). This chain's CDR3 is CSASQGADEQYF. CDR3 sequence (DNA): TGCAGTGCTAGCCAGGGGGCGGACGAGCAGTACTTC.

This clonotype occurred many times. This chain uses TRBV5-1 with TRBJ2-7; no reliable D call. There are 13 residues in the CDR3. The germline CDR1 and CDR2 sequences are SGHRS and YFSETQ. The V end lost 1 base, the J end lost 6 bases, and 11 bases lay between the germline ends. The CDR3 spells CASSLFLRAEQYF. The CDR3 nucleotides are TGCGCCAGCAGCTTGTTCTTACGTGCCGAGCAGTACTTC.

V usage is TRBV30 and J usage is TRBJ1-1, with D tentatively TRBD1 (5 bases). CDR3 length: 14 amino acids. The V end lost 2 bases, the J end lost 5 bases, and 15 bases lay between the germline ends. Germline V gene lookup returns CDR1 GTSNPN and CDR2 SVGIG (reference sequence). The CDR3 protein is CAWSSLGGRTEAFF. As DNA, the CDR3 is TGTGCCTGGAGTTCCCTTGGGGGTCGGACTGAAGCTTTCTTT.

This clonotype was detected a few times. The chain combines TRBV5-5 with TRBJ1-6; 8 bases map to TRBD1. The V segment lost 4 bases and the J segment 10 bases; nucleotides outside the gene matches: 10. The CDR3 loop spans 15 amino acids. Germline V gene sequence: CDR1 SGHKS, CDR2 YYEKEE (reference sequence). CDR3 DNA: TGTGCCAGCAGCCCCCGGACAGGGAGCTACTCACCCCTCCACTTT. This gives the protein CASSPRTGSYSPLHF.

The V call is TRBV5-1, the J call TRBJ2-5, with D perhaps TRBD1 or TRBD2 (5 bases each). Germline V gene sequence: CDR1 SGHRS, CDR2 YFSETQ. There are 16 residues in the CDR3. V gave up 0 bases and J gave up 5 bases, with 17 bases separating them. CDR3 protein: CASSLGGSRGRETQYF. CDR3 nucleotide sequence: TGCGCCAGCAGCTTGGGAGGGAGTCGGGGACGGGAGACCCAGTACTTC.

This clonotype was seen a handful of times. The J gene is TRBJ2-5, the V gene TRBV9; TRBD1 aligns across 7 bases. CDR3 length: 15 residues. Germline V gene sequence: CDR1 SGDLS, CDR2 YYNGEE. Trimming cost V 3 bases and J 1 base; bases outside gene matches: 6. The CDR3 DNA reads as TGTGCCAGCAGCGCCGGGACAGCTATCCAAGAGACCCAGTACTTC. As protein: CASSAGTAIQETQYF.

This clonotype was observed a handful of times. The chain has TRBV7-3 and TRBJ1-2, with D hard to call. Germline V gene data show CDR1 as SGHTA and CDR2 as FQGTGA. The CDR3 extends over 15 amino acids. Trimming took 2 bases from V and 4 from J, leaving 14 bases between them. The CDR3 loop reads CASSLVPAPGYGYTF. The CDR3 DNA reads TGTGCCAGCAGCTTAGTCCCTGCCCCTGGCTATGGCTACACCTTC.

This clonotype was detected a few times. The chain carries TRBV9 and TRBJ2-1; 8 positions agree with TRBD2. Germline V gene sequence: CDR1 SGDLS, CDR2 YYNGEE. Losses at the gene ends were 4 bases for V and 13 bases for J; bases not matched to a gene: 7. The CDR3 consists of 12 residues. The CDR3 region has the DNA TGTGCCAGCAGCCCCCAGGGACTAGTACAGTTCTTC. It is translated as CASSPQGLVQFF.

The genes are TRBV6-5 and TRBJ1-2; a possible D gene is TRBD1 (5 bases). The V gene lost 2 bases and the J gene lost 2 bases, with 18 bases spanning the gap. This CDR3 has 17 residues. In germline, CDR1 is MNHEY, CDR2 SVGAGI. The DNA for the CDR3 is TGTGCCAGCAGTTACATTCAGGGAACGTACCTCAACTATGGCTACACCTTC. This translates into CASSYIQGTYLNYGYTF.

This clonotype was observed a handful of times. The gene calls are TRBV6-1 and TRBJ1-5, with 7 bases that match TRBD1. The CDR3 has 15 amino acids. V was clipped by 6 bases and J by 0 bases; unmatched bases: 5. Germline assignment: CDR1 MNHNS and CDR2 SASEGT. CDR3 in amino acids: CASRGTVNSNQPQHF. Written as DNA, the CDR3 is TGTGCCAGCAGGGGGACAGTTAATAGCAATCAGCCCCAGCATTTT.

This clonotype was picked up many times. The chain has TRBV7-2 and TRBJ2-3; D possibly matches TRBD1 or TRBD2 (5 bases each). Germline V gene data show CDR1 as SGHTA and CDR2 as FQGNSA. The germline V and J ends were trimmed by 5 bases and 0 bases, with 12 bases remaining between them. The CDR3 sequence is 15 residues long. CDR3 loop: CASSPRDGSTDTQYF. The CDR3 nucleotides read TGTGCCAGCAGCCCGAGGGACGGGAGCACAGATACGCAGTATTTT.

The chain couples TRBV6-1 to TRBJ2-1, with 8 bases matching TRBD1. The CDR3 covers 13 residues. After removal of 5 bases from V and 12 bases from J, the junction contained 9 bases not matched to a gene. Germline lookup yields CDR1 MNHNS and CDR2 SASEGT. DNA for the CDR3: TGTGCCAGCAGTATAACAGGGGGAGGAGGGCAGTTCTTC. As protein: CASSITGGGGQFF.

The V call is TRBV7-2, the J call TRBJ1-3; 7 bases align to TRBD1. Germline V gene lookup returns CDR1 SGHTA and CDR2 FQGNSA. Trimming at V came to 5 bases and at J to 4 bases, leaving 14 bases not matched to a gene. The CDR3 consists of 17 residues. In nucleotides, the CDR3 is TGTGCCAGCAGCCCCCAGTTCGCGACAGGGAGGGGAAACACCATATATTTT. Its translation: CASSPQFATGRGNTIYF.

The chain combines TRBV7-6 with TRBJ2-1; possibly TRBD1 or TRBD2 for D (5 bases each). Germline V gene data show CDR1 as SGHVS and CDR2 as FNYEAQ. The V gene lost 2 bases and the J gene lost 3 bases, with 14 bases spanning the gap. The CDR3 is 16 amino acids. In DNA, the CDR3 is TGTGCCAGCAGCTTAAGGACCGGGACCCTCTACAATGAGCAGTTCTTC. The encoded protein is CASSLRTGTLYNEQFF.

The rearrangement uses TRBV20-1 and TRBJ2-7; 7 bases fit TRBD2. Germline lookup yields CDR1 DFQATT and CDR2 SNEGSKA (reference sequence). Losses at the gene ends were 4 bases for V and 2 bases for J; bases not matched to a gene: 5. CDR3 size: 13 residues. CDR3 bases: TGCAGTGCTACGGGACTAACCACCTACGAGCAGTACTTC. This encodes CSATGLTTYEQYF.

The chain couples TRBV7-9 to TRBJ2-3; D is undetermined. The CDR3 totals 17 residues. Germline CDR1 and CDR2: SEHNR and FQNEAQ (reference sequence). Trimming shortened V by 5 bases and J by 3 bases, and 21 bases separated the two germline ends. CDR3 in amino acids: CASSPRTQNLRTDTQYF. As DNA, the CDR3 is TGTGCCAGCAGCCCGAGGACCCAGAACCTAAGGACAGATACGCAGTATTTT.

V usage is TRBV20-1 and J usage is TRBJ2-5; maybe TRBD2 (5 bases). Germline lookup yields CDR1 DFQATT and CDR2 SNEGSKA (reference sequence). CDR3 size: 14 residues. V lost 0 bases, J lost 4 bases, and 12 bases lay in between. The CDR3 DNA reads as TGCAGTGCTAGAGACGACTGGGAGAGAGAGACCCAGTACTTC. Its protein is CSARDDWERETQYF.

This clonotype was seen only a few times. A read error is possible here, since a much larger clone lies one base away. The rearrangement uses TRBV5-4 and TRBJ2-7, with 7 nucleotides matching TRBD1. The CDR3 totals 13 residues. CDR1 is SGHNT and CDR2 is YYREEE in the germline V gene (reference sequence). The CDR3 region has the DNA TGTGCCATCAGCTTCCGGGACAGCTACGAGCAGTACTTC. This codes for CAISFRDSYEQYF.

Many counts were recorded for this clonotype. The chain employs TRBV29-1 and TRBJ2-3; tentative D call: TRBD2 (6 bases). Germline-derived CDR1 and CDR2 are SQVTM and ANQGSEA. The CDR3 contains 12 residues. Trimming shortened V by 7 bases and J by 3 bases, and 11 bases separated the two germline ends. The CDR3 sequence is CSGREGTDTQYF. The CDR3 nucleotides read TGCAGCGGGAGGGAAGGGACAGATACGCAGTATTTT.